The 5 T cell receptor beta chains below come from one sample, sequenced in a study of T cell repertoires in cytomegalovirus infection. TCRdb re-analysed the reads in MiXCR, keeping a single row per CDR3 protein. The sample lists 400,000 to 600,000 distinct CDR3 sequences; about 44% were seen once. Which antigens these TCRs recognize remains unknown. The sequencing here drew on cultured PBMCs, taken from culture after CMV antigen stimulation. These receptors all stem from a human donor in good health (CMV status not recorded). Some clones in this sample may be carry-over from other donors' samples.

This sequence joins TRBV10-3 and TRBJ1-5; 7 nucleotides agree with TRBD1. Germline V gene lookup returns CDR1 ENHRY and CDR2 SYGVKD. J gave up 7 bases and V 0 bases, and 6 bases lay outside the gene matches. The CDR3 consists of 15 residues. The CDR3 sequence is CAISESADRNQPQHF. In nucleotides, the CDR3 is TGTGCCATCAGTGAGTCCGCGGACAGGAACCAGCCCCAGCATTTT.

The chain couples TRBV27 to TRBJ2-4; TRBD2 matches at 11 bases. The CDR3 is made up of 16 amino acids. Germline trimming cut 4 bases from V and 8 bases from J; bases unmatched to any gene: 10. Germline V lookup: CDR1 MNHEY, CDR2 SMNVEV (reference sequence). This CDR3 reads CASSSRLAGSWDIQYF. For the CDR3, the DNA is TGTGCCAGCAGTTCCAGACTAGCGGGATCTTGGGACATTCAGTACTTC.

This clonotype turned up a few times. This chain connects TRBV10-3 to TRBJ2-1; TRBD2 agrees at 9 bases. The CDR3 has 15 amino acids. Germline V gene data show CDR1 as ENHRY and CDR2 as SYGVKD. The trim removed 5 bases at V and 9 bases at J, leaving 11 bases unmatched. CDR3 coding DNA: TGTGCCATCAGTTCCCATAGCGGGAGCGAGGCTGAGCAGTTCTTC. Amino acid sequence: CAISSHSGSEAEQFF.

This clonotype was seen more than once but under ten times. J is TRBJ2-7 and V is TRBV7-6; D may be TRBD1 or TRBD2 (7 bases each). Germline V gene sequence: CDR1 SGHVS, CDR2 FNYEAQ. Between the trimmed V and J ends, which lost 5 bases and 3 bases, there was a span of 29 bases. This CDR3 contains 19 residues. Here the CDR3 DNA reads TGTGCCAGCAGCCACATCGGGACAGTATGGGAGGGCATTGGCTACGAGCAGTACTTC. It is translated as CASSHIGTVWEGIGYEQYF.

This clonotype was recorded a few times. The V call is TRBV2, the J call TRBJ2-1; 10 bases align to TRBD2. The CDR3 has 14 amino acids. V lost 2 bases, J lost 10 bases, and 5 bases stayed unmatched. Germline CDR1 and CDR2: SNHLY and FYNNEI. DNA of the CDR3: TGTGCCAGCAGTGAACTAGCGGGAGTGTCGGAGCAGTTCTTC. Translating it yields CASSELAGVSEQFF.